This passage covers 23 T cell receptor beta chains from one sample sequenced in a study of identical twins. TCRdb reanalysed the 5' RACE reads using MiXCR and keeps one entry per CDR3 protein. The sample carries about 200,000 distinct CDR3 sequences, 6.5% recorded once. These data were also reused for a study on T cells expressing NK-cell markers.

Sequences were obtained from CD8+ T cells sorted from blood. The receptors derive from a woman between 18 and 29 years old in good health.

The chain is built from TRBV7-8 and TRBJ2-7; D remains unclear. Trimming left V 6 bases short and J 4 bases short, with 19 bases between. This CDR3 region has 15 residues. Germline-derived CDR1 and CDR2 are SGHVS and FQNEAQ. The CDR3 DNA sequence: TGTGCCAGCAGTTCCGGCCAGGAGTCAAGGTACGAGCAGTACTTC. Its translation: CASSSGQESRYEQYF.

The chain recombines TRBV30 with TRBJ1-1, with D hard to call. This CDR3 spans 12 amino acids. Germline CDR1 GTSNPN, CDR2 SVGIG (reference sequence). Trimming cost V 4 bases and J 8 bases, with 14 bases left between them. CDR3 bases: TGTGCCTGGACCTTACTTTTCCCAGAAGCTTTCTTT. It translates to CAWTLLFPEAFF.

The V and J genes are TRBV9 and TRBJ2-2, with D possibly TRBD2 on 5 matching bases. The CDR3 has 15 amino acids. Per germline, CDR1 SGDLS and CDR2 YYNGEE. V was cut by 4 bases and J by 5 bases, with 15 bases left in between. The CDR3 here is CASSFSGSGTGELFF. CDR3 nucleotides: TGTGCCAGCAGCTTTTCGGGAAGTGGAACCGGGGAGCTGTTTTTT.

For the CDR3, the DNA is TGCAGTGCTAGAGATCCCCAGACCTATGGCTACACCTTC. Amino acids: CSARDPQTYGYTF. The chain joins TRBV20-1 to TRBJ1-2, with D unclear. Germline V gene data show CDR1 as DFQATT and CDR2 as SNEGSKA (reference sequence). The CDR3 spans 13 residues. Trimming pared 0 bases from V and 4 bases from J, leaving 9 bases between.

The CDR3 is CASAQGAAEAFF. The CDR3 DNA is TGTGCCAGTGCACAGGGGGCTGCTGAAGCTTTCTTT. The chain is built from TRBV25-1 and TRBJ1-1, with 9 bases fitting TRBD1. This CDR3 region has 12 residues. Trimming at V came to 9 bases and at J to 6 bases, leaving 5 bases not matched to a gene. Per germline, CDR1 MGHDK and CDR2 SYGVNS.

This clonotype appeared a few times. The DNA for the CDR3 is TGCAGTGTTCCTACTAGCGGGGTATATGAGCAGTTCTTC. Its translation is CSVPTSGVYEQFF. The chain combines TRBV20-1 with TRBJ2-1; 10 bases map to TRBD2. CDR3 length equals 13 residues. Germline V lookup: CDR1 DFQATT, CDR2 SNEGSKA (reference sequence). J gave up 8 bases and V 7 bases, and 8 bases lay outside the gene matches.

Here the CDR3 reads CASSQEQLRYEQYF. The CDR3 region has the DNA TGCGCCAGCAGCCAAGAGCAACTCCGCTACGAGCAGTACTTC. The chain uses TRBV4-1 and TRBJ2-7; D is unclear. CDR3 length equals 14 residues. From germline, CDR1 is MGHRA and CDR2 YSYEKL. Trimming took 0 bases from V and 3 from J, leaving 9 bases between them.

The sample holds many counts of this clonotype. CDR3 sequence: CAISELFRNSGNTIYF. For the CDR3, the DNA is TGTGCCATCAGTGAGTTATTCAGAAACTCTGGAAACACCATATATTTT. V usage is TRBV10-3 and J usage is TRBJ1-3; D gene uncertain. There are 16 residues in the CDR3. The V and J ends lost 1 base and 0 bases respectively, with 10 bases between them. In germline, CDR1 is ENHRY, CDR2 SYGVKD.

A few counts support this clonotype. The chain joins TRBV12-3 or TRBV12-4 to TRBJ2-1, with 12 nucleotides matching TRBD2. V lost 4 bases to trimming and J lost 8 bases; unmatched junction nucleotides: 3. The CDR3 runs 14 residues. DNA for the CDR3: TGTGCCAGCAGTTCTAGCGGGGGGGATGATGAGCAGTTCTTC. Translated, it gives CASSSSGGDDEQFF.

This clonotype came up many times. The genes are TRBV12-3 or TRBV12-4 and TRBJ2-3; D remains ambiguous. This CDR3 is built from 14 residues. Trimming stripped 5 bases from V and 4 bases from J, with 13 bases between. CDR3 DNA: TGTGCCAGCAGTCCGCCCTCGCAGGCAGATACGCAGTATTTT. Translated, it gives CASSPPSQADTQYF.

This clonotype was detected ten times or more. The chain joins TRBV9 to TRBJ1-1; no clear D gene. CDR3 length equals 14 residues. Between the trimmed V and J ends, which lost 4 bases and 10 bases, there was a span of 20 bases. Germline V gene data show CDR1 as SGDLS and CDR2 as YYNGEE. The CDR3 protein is CASSTTLGRDGAFF. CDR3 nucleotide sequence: TGTGCCAGCAGCACTACCCTAGGACGGGATGGAGCTTTCTTT.

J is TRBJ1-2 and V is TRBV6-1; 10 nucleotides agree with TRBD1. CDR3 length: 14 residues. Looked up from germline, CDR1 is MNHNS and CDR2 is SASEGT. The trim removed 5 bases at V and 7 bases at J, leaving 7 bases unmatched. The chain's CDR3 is CASSPGTGVGGYTF. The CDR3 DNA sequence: TGTGCCAGCAGTCCCGGGACAGGGGTTGGTGGCTACACCTTC.

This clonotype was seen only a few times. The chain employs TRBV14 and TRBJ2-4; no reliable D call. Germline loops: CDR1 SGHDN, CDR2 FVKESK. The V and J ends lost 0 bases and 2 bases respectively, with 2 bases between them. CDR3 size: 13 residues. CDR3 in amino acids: CASSQETKNIQYF. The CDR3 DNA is TGTGCCAGCAGCCAAGAAACCAAAAACATTCAGTACTTC. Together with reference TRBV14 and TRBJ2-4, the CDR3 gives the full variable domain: EAGVTQFPSHSVIEKGQTVTLRCDPISGHDNLYWYRRVMGKEIKFLLHFVKESKQDESGMPNNRFLAERTGGTYSTLKVQPAELEDSGVYFCASSQETKNIQYFGAGTRLSVL.

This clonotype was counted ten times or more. The CDR3 spells CSDEPGSQISPLHF. The CDR3 DNA reads as TGCAGCGACGAGCCAGGGTCTCAAATTTCACCCCTCCACTTT. The chain links TRBV29-1 to TRBJ1-6; possible D gene TRBD1, 5 bases. The CDR3 sequence is 14 residues long. Trimming left V 7 bases short and J 9 bases short, with 19 bases between. The germline gives CDR1 SQVTM, CDR2 ANQGSEA.

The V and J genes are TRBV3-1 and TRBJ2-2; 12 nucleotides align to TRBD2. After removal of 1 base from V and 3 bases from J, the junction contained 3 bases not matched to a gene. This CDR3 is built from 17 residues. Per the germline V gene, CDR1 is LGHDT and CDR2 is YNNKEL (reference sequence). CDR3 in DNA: TGTGCCAGCAGCCAAGGGACTAGCGGGATCCACACCGGGGAGCTGTTTTTT. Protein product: CASSQGTSGIHTGELFF.

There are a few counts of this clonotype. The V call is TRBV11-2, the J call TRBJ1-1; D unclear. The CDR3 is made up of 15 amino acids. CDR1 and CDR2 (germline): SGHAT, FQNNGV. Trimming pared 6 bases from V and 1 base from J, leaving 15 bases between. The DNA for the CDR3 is TGTGCCAGCAGTTTCACACCGGGTCCGAACACTGAAGCTTTCTTT. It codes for CASSFTPGPNTEAFF.

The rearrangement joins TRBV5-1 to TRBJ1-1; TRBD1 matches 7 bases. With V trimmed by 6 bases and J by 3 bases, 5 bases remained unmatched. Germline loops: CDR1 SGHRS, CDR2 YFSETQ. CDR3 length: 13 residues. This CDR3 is CASTAGGYTEAFF. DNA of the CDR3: TGCGCCAGCACCGCAGGGGGGTACACTGAAGCTTTCTTT.

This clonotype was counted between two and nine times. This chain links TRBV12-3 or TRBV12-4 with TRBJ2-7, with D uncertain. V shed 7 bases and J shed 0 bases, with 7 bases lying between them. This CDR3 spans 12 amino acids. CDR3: CASTRVSYEQYF. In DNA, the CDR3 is TGTGCCAGCACCCGAGTCTCCTACGAGCAGTACTTC.

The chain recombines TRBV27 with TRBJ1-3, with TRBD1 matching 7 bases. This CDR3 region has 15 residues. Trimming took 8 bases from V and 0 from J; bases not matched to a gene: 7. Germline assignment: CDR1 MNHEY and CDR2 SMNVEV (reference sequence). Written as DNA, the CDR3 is TGTGCCAGCGGCCCACAGGGGTTCTCTGGAAACACCATATATTTT. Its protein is CASGPQGFSGNTIYF.

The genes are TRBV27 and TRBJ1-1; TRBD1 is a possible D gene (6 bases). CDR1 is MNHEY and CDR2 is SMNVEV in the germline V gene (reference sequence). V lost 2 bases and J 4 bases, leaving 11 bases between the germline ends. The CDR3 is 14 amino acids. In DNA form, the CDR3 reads TGTGCCAGCAGTTTAAACAGGGCGGTCACTGAAGCTTTCTTT. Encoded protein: CASSLNRAVTEAFF.

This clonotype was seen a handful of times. CDR3 nucleotide sequence: TGTGCCAGCAAGGGTATTGACAGGGTAAATGAGCAGTACTTC. Translating gives CASKGIDRVNEQYF. The V call is TRBV27, the J call TRBJ2-7; 7 bases are shared with TRBD1. The CDR3 is 14 amino acids. Germline CDR1 and CDR2: MNHEY and SMNVEV (reference sequence). Losses at the gene ends were 7 bases for V and 7 bases for J; bases not matched to a gene: 13.

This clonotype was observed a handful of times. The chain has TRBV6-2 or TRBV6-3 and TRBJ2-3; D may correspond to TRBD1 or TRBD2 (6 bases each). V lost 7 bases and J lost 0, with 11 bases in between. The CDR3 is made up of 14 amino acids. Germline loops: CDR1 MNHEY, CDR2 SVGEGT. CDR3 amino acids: CASNPGASTDTQYF. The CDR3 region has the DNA TGTGCCAGCAACCCGGGGGCTAGCACAGATACGCAGTATTTT.

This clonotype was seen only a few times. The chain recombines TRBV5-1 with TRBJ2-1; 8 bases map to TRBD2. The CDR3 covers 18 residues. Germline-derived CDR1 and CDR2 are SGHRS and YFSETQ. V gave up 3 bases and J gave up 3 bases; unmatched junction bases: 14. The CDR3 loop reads CASSSGDGAGGFYNEQFF. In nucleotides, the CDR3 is TGCGCCAGCAGCTCGGGAGACGGGGCGGGGGGATTCTACAATGAGCAGTTCTTC.